This T cell receptor (beta chain) was recorded in a study of blood T cells in healthy people across ages. With a J-beta primer mix and a sample-barcoded 5' primer, a second PCR ran roughly 6 to 12 cycles. TCRdb recomputed calls from the 5' RACE reads with MiXCR, one row per CDR3 protein. The sample lists 800,000 to 950,000 distinct CDR3 sequences, 25% to 35% occurring once. Study outcomes and limitations: Comparison with aged donors showed that long-lived donors had more naive CD4+ cells and higher diversity.

Between the trimmed V and J ends, which lost 5 bases and 5 bases, there was a span of 21 bases. This CDR3 is 16 amino acids long. CDR1 and CDR2 from the germline V gene are SGHVS and FQNEAQ. As to this clonotype: The antigen is not known.

The same data also went into a second study, on T cells of mothers and their children.

This chain joins TRBV7-8 and TRBJ1-2; D unresolved. The origin of this receptor is a woman aged 40-49 years in good health. Sequencing input: blood. CDR3 in amino acids: CASSRPSAGHWYGYTF. The CDR3 region has the DNA TGTGCCAGCAGCAGGCCCTCGGCGGGCCATTGGTATGGCTACACCTTC. The complete variable domain, with remaining parts taken from reference TRBV7-8 and TRBJ1-2, reads GAGVSQSPRYKVAKRGQDVALRCDPISGHVSLFWYQQALGQGPEFLTYFQNEAQLDKSGLPSDRFFAERPEGSVSTLKIQRTQQEDSAVYLCASSRPSAGHWYGYTFGSGTRLTVV.